These T cell receptor beta chains were read from a single sample in a study of radiotherapy plus CTLA-4 blockade in lung cancer. TCRdb keeps only in-frame clones here, not all; method: immunoSEQ multiplex PCR. Of some 80,000 clones in the sample, over 70% were seen once. This material consisted of peripheral blood, taken from a patient treated with radiotherapy plus ipilimumab. All receptors derive from a human donor with non-small cell lung cancer whose response to radiotherapy plus ipilimumab could not be evaluated. Some clones in this sample may be carry-over from other donors' samples. CDR3s include the opening cysteine and the closing phenylalanine or tryptophan. D genes are given only for firm matches. The size entry is marked missing in some rows and otherwise reads once, few, many or a size class.

>NA|TRBV5-4|TRBJ2-7|NA|15
TGTGCCAGCAGCTTCGGAGGGGGCCACTCCTACGAGCAGTACTTC
CASSFGGGHSYEQYF
>NA|TRBV6-1|TRBJ2-4|TRBD2|13
TGTGCCAGCAGTGGGGGGGGGAAAAACATTCAGTACTTC
CASSGGGKNIQYF
>NA|TRBV5-8|TRBJ1-2|NA|16
TGTGCCAGCAGCCCTCGCTTGAGCGGGAGACAGAGGGGCTACACCTTC
CASSPRLSGRQRGYTF
>NA|TRBV5-1|TRBJ2-7|NA|14
TGCGCCAGCAGCACGGGACTTTTATCCTACGAGCAGTACTTC
CASSTGLLSYEQYF
>NA|TRBV6-6|TRBJ1-2|NA|14
TGTGCCAGCAGTCCCTCGGGGGGTCGGTATGGCTACACCTTC
CASSPSGGRYGYTF
>NA|TRBV4-3|TRBJ1-2|TRBD1|14
TGCGCCAGCAGCCAAGGCGACAGGGGCTATGGCTACACCTTC
CASSQGDRGYGYTF
>NA|TRBV9|TRBJ2-5|NA|14
TGTGCCAGCAGCCCCCGACTTAACCAAGAGACCCAGTACTTC
CASSPRLNQETQYF
>NA|TRBV6-5|TRBJ1-1|NA|13
TGTGCCAGCACGGGAAGGGTCTCAGCTGAAGCTTTCTTT
CASTGRVSAEAFF
>few|TRBV11-3|TRBJ2-1|TRBD1|15
TGTGCCAGCAGCTCGGGGACAGGGCGCTACAATGAGCAGTTCTTC
CASSSGTGRYNEQFF
>NA|TRBV27|TRBJ1-1|NA|17
TGTGCCAGCAGGGGAGCCTGGGGGAGGGGCGGCGACACTGAAGCTTTCTTT
CASRGAWGRGGDTEAFF
>NA|TRBV27|TRBJ2-3|NA|18
TGTGCCAGCAGTCCCTACTACAGCACGAGAGGGCCCACAGATACGCAGTATTTT
CASSPYYSTRGPTDTQYF
>NA|TRBV7-8|TRBJ2-1|TRBD2|16
TGTGCCAGCAGCTTAGCGAGCCAGCGGGGGGGAAATGAGCAGTTCTTC
CASSLASQRGGNEQFF
>NA|TRBV7-2|TRBJ2-3|NA|19
TGTGCCAGCAGCTTAGTTGGAGGGGGCCCTCCCTTAGGCACAGATACGCAGTATTTT
CASSLVGGGPPLGTDTQYF
>NA|TRBV7-2|TRBJ2-1|TRBD1|15
TGTGCCAGCAGCTCCTGGGACAGCAACTACAATGAGCAGTTCTTC
CASSSWDSNYNEQFF
>NA|TRBV6-1|TRBJ2-7|NA|15
TGTGCCAGCAGCGTTCTGAGGATCAGCTCCTACGAGCAGTACTTC
CASSVLRISSYEQYF